Shown below are 22 T cell receptor beta chains from a single sample sequenced in a study of STAT3 mutations in large granular lymphocyte leukemia. Study-wide points: Every T-LGLL patient had at least one immunodominant TCRbeta clonotype.

TCRdb keeps only in-frame clones here, not all; method: immunoSEQ multiplex PCR. The table lists tens of thousands of clones, about 90% of them singletons. The antigens for these receptors are not known. Source material: peripheral blood mononuclear cells. All receptors come from a man aged 60 to 75 with T-cell large granular lymphocyte leukemia. Some clones in this sample may be carry-over from other donors' samples.

DNA of the CDR3: TGTGCCAGCAGCTCTACAGGGAGCGGAAACTATGGCTACACCTTC. This encodes CASSSTGSGNYGYTF. The V gene is TRBV28, the J gene TRBJ1-2; TRBD1 might be the D (6 bases). V shed 6 bases and J shed 2 bases, with 16 bases lying between them. Germline V gives CDR1 MDHEN, CDR2 SYDVKM. CDR3 length equals 15 residues.

The J gene is TRBJ2-7, the V gene TRBV9; possible D gene TRBD2, 6 bases. The CDR3 contains 14 residues. The V end lost 0 bases, the J end lost 3 bases, and 10 bases lay between the germline ends. Germline lookup yields CDR1 SGDLS and CDR2 YYNGEE. The CDR3 spells CASSVGVSGYEQYF. The DNA of the CDR3 is TGTGCCAGCAGCGTAGGTGTTAGCGGCTACGAGCAGTACTTC.

This chain joins TRBV5-1 and TRBJ2-1; 7 bases agree with TRBD2. Germline V lookup: CDR1 SGHRS, CDR2 YFSETQ. CDR3 length equals 15 residues. With V trimmed by 4 bases and J by 8 bases, 12 bases remained unmatched. The CDR3 protein is CASSPRIGGSHEQFF. The CDR3 region has the DNA TGCGCCAGCAGCCCCCGAATCGGCGGGAGCCATGAGCAGTTCTTC.

V gene TRBV28 combines with J gene TRBJ1-1, with a weak D call TRBD1 (5 bases). Germline values: CDR1 MDHEN, CDR2 SYDVKM. Trimming stripped 3 bases from V and 4 bases from J, with 12 bases between. The CDR3 covers 14 residues. The DNA of the CDR3 is TGTGCCAGCAGTTTCGGGGCTTCGGGCACTGAAGCTTTCTTT. This gives the protein CASSFGASGTEAFF.

The CDR3: CASSFDGGNTEAFF. DNA of the CDR3: TGCGCCAGCAGCTTCGATGGGGGGAACACTGAAGCTTTCTTT. The V call is TRBV5-1, the J call TRBJ1-1; weak D call: TRBD1 (5 bases). Germline V CDR1 and CDR2: SGHRS, YFSETQ. V dropped 2 bases and J dropped 1 base, with 9 bases sitting between them. This CDR3 region has 14 residues.

A few counts support this clone. This rearrangement joins TRBV5-1 to TRBJ2-3; D is undetermined. The germline V gene has CDR1 SGHRS and CDR2 YFSETQ. The germline V and J ends were trimmed by 0 bases and 2 bases, with 7 bases remaining between them. The CDR3 runs to 14 residues. The CDR3 DNA is TGCGCCAGCAGCTTGGGAAGCTTCACAGATACGCAGTATTTT. This translates into CASSLGSFTDTQYF. Looking up the rest from reference TRBV5-1 and TRBJ2-3 gives the full variable domain: KAGVTQTPRYLIKTRGQQVTLSCSPISGHRSVSWYQQTPGQGLQFLFEYFSETQRNKGNFPGRFSGRQFSNSRSEMNVSTLELGDSALYLCASSLGSFTDTQYFGPGTRLTVL.

The chain combines TRBV19 with TRBJ2-3, with 9 bases lining up with TRBD2. CDR1 LNHDA and CDR2 SQIVND come from the germline V gene (reference sequence). J lost 0 bases, V lost 4 bases, and 5 bases had no gene match. CDR3 length: 16 amino acids. CDR3 sequence reads: CASSTLAGTSTDTQYF. The CDR3 bases are TGTGCCAGTAGTACCCTAGCGGGAACCAGCACAGATACGCAGTATTTT. Full variable domain (outside the CDR3, taken from reference TRBV19 and TRBJ2-3): DGGITQSPKYLFRKEGQNVTLSCEQNLNHDAMYWYRQDPGQGLRLIYYSQIVNDFQKGDIAEGYSVSREKKESFPLTVTSAQKNPTAFYLCASSTLAGTSTDTQYFGPGTRLTVL.

This clone has a handful of counts. The chain carries TRBV6-5 and TRBJ2-7; 11 positions match TRBD2. This CDR3 is 15 amino acids long. Germline V gives CDR1 MNHEY, CDR2 SVGAGI. The trim removed 6 bases at V and 3 bases at J, leaving 7 bases unmatched. The CDR3 DNA reads TGTGCCAGCAGGAAGCTAGCGGGAGGCAGCTACGAGCAGTACTTC. It specifies CASRKLAGGSYEQYF.

This clone has just a few counts. This sequence joins TRBV7-9 and TRBJ1-1; D uncertain. The CDR3 length is 14 residues. Trimming cost V 8 bases and J 5 bases, with 18 bases left between them. Germline assignment: CDR1 SEHNR and CDR2 FQNEAQ (reference sequence). Here the CDR3 DNA reads TGTGCCAGCCGAACCCACCTGCTCGGGACTGAAGCTTTCTTT. Its protein product is CASRTHLLGTEAFF.

This chain links TRBV7-2 with TRBJ2-7; the D is unclear. Trimming cost V 2 bases and J 0 bases, with 5 bases left between them. CDR3 length: 13 residues. CDR1 and CDR2 from the germline V gene are SGHTA and FQGNSA. CDR3 sequence (DNA): TGTGCCAGCAGCTTACATAACTCCTACGAGCAGTACTTC. Its translation: CASSLHNSYEQYF.

The genes are TRBV6-5 and TRBJ2-1; no firm D call. Germline V gene lookup returns CDR1 MNHEY and CDR2 SVGAGI. The CDR3 length is 14 residues. Trimming took 9 bases from V and 5 from J, leaving 17 bases between them. CDR3 region: CASNPPGIHNEQFF. CDR3 in DNA: TGTGCCAGTAATCCGCCGGGTATCCACAATGAGCAGTTCTTC.

With regard to this clone: A read error is likely, as this CDR3 ends without the conserved phenylalanine or tryptophan. It is unclear where the CDR3 begins or ends on the DNA, so no DNA is shown, and the CDR3 is as TCRdb lists it. This chain joins TRBV19 and TRBJ1-5; the table's D call of TRBD1 was not tested on the DNA. The CDR3 length equals 12 residues, ends included. Germline V gene sequence: CDR1 LNHDA, CDR2 SQIVND (reference sequence). The CDR3 is CASSKLWDTLAV.

The V gene is TRBV2, the J gene TRBJ1-6, with TRBD1 matching over 7 bases. J was trimmed by 8 bases and V by 6 bases; bases with no gene match: 4. The germline gives CDR1 SNHLY, CDR2 FYNNEI. This CDR3 has 13 residues. The CDR3 protein is CASSLTGHSPLHF. The CDR3 DNA sequence: TGTGCCAGCAGCTTGACAGGGCATTCACCCCTCCACTTT.

The rearrangement links TRBV5-4 to TRBJ2-7, with D possibly being TRBD1 (5 bases). The CDR3 sequence is 13 residues long. The germline V gene has CDR1 SGHNT and CDR2 YYREEE (reference sequence). With 4 bases removed from V and 5 bases from J, the gap between germline ends came to 13 bases. The CDR3 sequence: CASSKDTAHEQYF. DNA of the CDR3: TGTGCCAGCAGCAAGGACACCGCCCACGAGCAGTACTTC.

This clone came up once. This chain connects TRBV27 to TRBJ1-4; D is undetermined. V lost 8 bases and J 5 bases, leaving 12 bases between the germline ends. The CDR3 length is 13 residues. Germline loops: CDR1 MNHEY, CDR2 SMNVEV (reference sequence). The CDR3: CASGSGGNEKLFF. In nucleotides, the CDR3 is TGTGCCAGCGGCTCGGGAGGGAATGAAAAACTGTTTTTT.

This sequence joins TRBV5-4 and TRBJ2-5; D is perhaps TRBD1 (5 bases). Looked up from germline, CDR1 is SGHNT and CDR2 is YYREEE (reference sequence). This CDR3 has 13 residues. V was pared by 4 bases and J by 5 bases, with 12 bases between. The CDR3 DNA is TGTGCCAGCAGCACCCGACAGTTCGAGACCCAGTACTTC. As protein: CASSTRQFETQYF.

The genes are TRBV10-3 and TRBJ2-3, with 12 bases that match TRBD2. The CDR3 is made up of 15 amino acids. V was pared by 5 bases and J by 6 bases, with 6 bases of the junction left unmatched. The V gene's germline CDR1 is ENHRY and CDR2 SYGVKD. CDR3 coding DNA: TGTGCCATCAGTCCGACTAGCGGGAGCATCGATACGCAGTATTTT. This sequence encodes CAISPTSGSIDTQYF.

This clone has just a few counts. V usage is TRBV6-5 and J usage is TRBJ2-7, with 9 positions matching TRBD1. CDR1 is MNHEY, CDR2 SVGAGI, per germline. V gave up 6 bases and J gave up 7 bases; unmatched junction bases: 10. CDR3 size: 14 residues. CDR3 amino acids: CASRPNRGPGEQYF. As DNA, the CDR3 is TGTGCCAGCAGGCCTAACAGGGGGCCAGGGGAGCAGTACTTC.

The chain has TRBV27 and TRBJ1-1; D gene ambiguous. Looked up from germline, CDR1 is MNHEY and CDR2 is SMNVEV (reference sequence). The CDR3 totals 15 residues. Deletions cut 5 bases from V and 3 bases from J, with 16 bases between. CDR3 loop: CASSIRAMGDTEAFF. CDR3 coding DNA: TGTGCCAGCAGTATCCGGGCCATGGGCGACACTGAAGCTTTCTTT.

The chain employs TRBV5-4 and TRBJ2-7, with TRBD2 matching 11 bases. J was trimmed by 5 bases and V by 4 bases; bases with no gene match: 11. The CDR3 loop spans 16 amino acids. Per the germline V gene, CDR1 is SGHNT and CDR2 is YYREEE (reference sequence). Here the CDR3 DNA reads TGTGCCAGCAGCATGGCCGGGACTAGCGGTAAAGACGAGCAGTACTTC. Amino acids: CASSMAGTSGKDEQYF.

J is TRBJ1-1 and V is TRBV4-1, with D unclear. The germline V and J ends were trimmed by 8 bases and 1 base, with 14 bases remaining between them. This CDR3 has 14 residues. CDR1 is MGHRA, CDR2 YSYEKL, per germline. CDR3 sequence: CASRRRLPNTEAFF. Written as DNA, the CDR3 is TGCGCCAGCCGCCGGAGGCTGCCGAACACTGAAGCTTTCTTT.

The V and J genes are TRBV29-1 and TRBJ2-2; TRBD1 matches 9 bases. Looked up from germline, CDR1 is SQVTM and CDR2 is ANQGSEA. This CDR3 contains 13 residues. V gave up 7 bases and J gave up 8 bases; unmatched junction bases: 8. This CDR3 reads CSADRGVGGELFF. The CDR3 DNA is TGCAGCGCGGACAGGGGAGTAGGAGGGGAGCTGTTTTTT.